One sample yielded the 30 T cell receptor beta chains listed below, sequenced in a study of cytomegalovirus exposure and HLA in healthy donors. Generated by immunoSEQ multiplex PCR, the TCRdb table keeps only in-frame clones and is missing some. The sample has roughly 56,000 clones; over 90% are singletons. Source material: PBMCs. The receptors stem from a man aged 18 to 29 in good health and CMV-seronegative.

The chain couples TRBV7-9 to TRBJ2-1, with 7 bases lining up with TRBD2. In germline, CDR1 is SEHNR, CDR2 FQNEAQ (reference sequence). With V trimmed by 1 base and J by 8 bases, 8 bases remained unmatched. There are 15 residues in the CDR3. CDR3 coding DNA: TGTGCCAGCAGCTTAGTGGGAGGGCCGTTGGATGAGCAGTTCTTC. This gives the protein CASSLVGGPLDEQFF.

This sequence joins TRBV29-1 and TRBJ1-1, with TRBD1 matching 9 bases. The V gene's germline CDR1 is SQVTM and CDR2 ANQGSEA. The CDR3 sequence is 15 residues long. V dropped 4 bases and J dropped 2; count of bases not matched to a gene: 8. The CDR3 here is CSVVVQGALNTEAFF. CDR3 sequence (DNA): TGCAGCGTTGTAGTACAGGGGGCCCTTAACACTGAAGCTTTCTTT. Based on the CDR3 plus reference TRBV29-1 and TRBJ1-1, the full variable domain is SAVISQKPSRDICQRGTSLTIQCQVDSQVTMMFWYRQQPGQSLTLIATANQGSEATYESGFVIDKFPISRPNLTFSTLTVSNMSPEDSSIYLCSVVVQGALNTEAFFGQGTRLTVV.

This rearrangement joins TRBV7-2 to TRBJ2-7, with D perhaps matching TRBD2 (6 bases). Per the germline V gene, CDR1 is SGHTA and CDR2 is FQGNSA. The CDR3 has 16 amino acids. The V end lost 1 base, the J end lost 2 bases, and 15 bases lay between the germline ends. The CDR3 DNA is TGTGCCAGCAGCTTAGTCTTTTCGCGGGACCCCTACGAGCAGTACTTC. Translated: CASSLVFSRDPYEQYF.

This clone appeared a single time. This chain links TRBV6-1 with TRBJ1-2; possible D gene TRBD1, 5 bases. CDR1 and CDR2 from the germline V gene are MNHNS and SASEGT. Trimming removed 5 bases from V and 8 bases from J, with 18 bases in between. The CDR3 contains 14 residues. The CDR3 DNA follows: TGTGCCAGCAGTCACCCGCGGGGCACTAGCGGCTACACCTTC. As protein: CASSHPRGTSGYTF.

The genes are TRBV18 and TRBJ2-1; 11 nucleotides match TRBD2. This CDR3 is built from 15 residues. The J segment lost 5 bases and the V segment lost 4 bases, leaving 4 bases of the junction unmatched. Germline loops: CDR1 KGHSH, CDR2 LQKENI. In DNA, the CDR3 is TGTGCCAGCTCACAGACTAGCGGGGTCGACAATGAGCAGTTCTTC. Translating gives CASSQTSGVDNEQFF.

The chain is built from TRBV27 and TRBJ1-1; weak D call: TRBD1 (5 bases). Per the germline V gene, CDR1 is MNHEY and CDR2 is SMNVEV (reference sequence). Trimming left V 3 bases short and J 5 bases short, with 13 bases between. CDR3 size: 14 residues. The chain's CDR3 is CASSFQGGGTEAFF. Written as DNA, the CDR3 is TGTGCCAGCAGTTTCCAGGGAGGTGGGACTGAAGCTTTCTTT.

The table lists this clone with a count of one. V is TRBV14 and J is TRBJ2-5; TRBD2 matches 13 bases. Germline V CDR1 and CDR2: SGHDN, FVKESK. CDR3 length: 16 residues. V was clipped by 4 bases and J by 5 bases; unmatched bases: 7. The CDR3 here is CASSLPKGLAGETQYF. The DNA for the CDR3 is TGTGCCAGCAGCCTTCCTAAGGGACTAGCGGGGGAGACCCAGTACTTC.

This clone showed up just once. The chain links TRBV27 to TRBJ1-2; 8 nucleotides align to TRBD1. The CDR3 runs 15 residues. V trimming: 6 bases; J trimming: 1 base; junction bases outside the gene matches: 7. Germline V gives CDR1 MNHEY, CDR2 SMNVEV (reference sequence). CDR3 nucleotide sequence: TGTGCCAGCAGCTCCGACAGGGGTCTTAACTATGGCTACACCTTC. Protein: CASSSDRGLNYGYTF.

The CDR3, as DNA: TGTGCCAGCAGTGAGGGGGGTTTCACTGAAGCTTTCTTT. This sequence encodes CASSEGGFTEAFF. The chain employs TRBV2 and TRBJ1-1; tentatively, D is TRBD1 (5 bases). V lost 3 bases and J lost 4, with 9 bases in between. Germline assignment: CDR1 SNHLY and CDR2 FYNNEI. The CDR3 runs to 13 residues.

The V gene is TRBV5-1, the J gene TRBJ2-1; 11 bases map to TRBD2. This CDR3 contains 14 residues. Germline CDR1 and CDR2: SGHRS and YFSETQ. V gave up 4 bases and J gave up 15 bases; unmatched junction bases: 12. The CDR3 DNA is TGCGCCAGCAGCGTCCTAGCGGGAGGCCCAAAGGCGTTCTTC. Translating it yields CASSVLAGGPKAFF.

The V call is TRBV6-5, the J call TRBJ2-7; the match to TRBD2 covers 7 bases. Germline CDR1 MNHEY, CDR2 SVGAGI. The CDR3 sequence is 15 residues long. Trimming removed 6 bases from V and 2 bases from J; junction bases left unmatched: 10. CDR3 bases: TGTGCCAGCAGCCCTCAGGCTAGCGGAACCTACGAGCAGTACTTC. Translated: CASSPQASGTYEQYF.

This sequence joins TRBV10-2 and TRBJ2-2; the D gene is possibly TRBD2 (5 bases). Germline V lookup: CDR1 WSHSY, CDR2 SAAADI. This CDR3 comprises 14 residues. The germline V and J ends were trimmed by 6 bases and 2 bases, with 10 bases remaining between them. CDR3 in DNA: TGCGCCAGCAGGTTGGACTCAAACACCGGGGAGCTGTTTTTT. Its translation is CASRLDSNTGELFF.

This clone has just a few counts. The CDR3: CASGLERESSYNEQFF. The CDR3 DNA is TGTGCTAGTGGTTTGGAGCGAGAAAGCTCCTACAATGAGCAGTTCTTC. This chain joins TRBV12-5 and TRBJ2-1; D remains ambiguous. This CDR3 comprises 16 residues. V was pared by 1 base and J by 0 bases, with 10 bases between. Germline CDR1 and CDR2: LGHNT and FRNRAP. Together with reference TRBV12-5 and TRBJ2-1, the CDR3 gives the full variable domain: DARVTQTPRHKVTEMGQEVTMRCQPILGHNTVFWYRQTMMQGLELLAYFRNRAPLDDSGMPKDRFSAEMPDATLATLKIQPSEPRDSAVYFCASGLERESSYNEQFFGPGTRLTVL.

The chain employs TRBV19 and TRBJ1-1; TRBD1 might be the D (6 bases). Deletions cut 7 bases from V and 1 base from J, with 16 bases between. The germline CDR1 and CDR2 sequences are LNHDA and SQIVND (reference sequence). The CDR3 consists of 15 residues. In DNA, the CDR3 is TGTGCCAGTACCCTAAGGGGGGGCCGGAACACTGAAGCTTTCTTT. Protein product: CASTLRGGRNTEAFF.

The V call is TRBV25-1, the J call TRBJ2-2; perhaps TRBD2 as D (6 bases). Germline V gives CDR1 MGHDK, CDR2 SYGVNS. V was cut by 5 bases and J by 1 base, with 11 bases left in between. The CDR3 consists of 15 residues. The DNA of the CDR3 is TGTGCCAGCAGTCAAACTAGCCTGAACACCGGGGAGCTGTTTTTT. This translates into CASSQTSLNTGELFF.

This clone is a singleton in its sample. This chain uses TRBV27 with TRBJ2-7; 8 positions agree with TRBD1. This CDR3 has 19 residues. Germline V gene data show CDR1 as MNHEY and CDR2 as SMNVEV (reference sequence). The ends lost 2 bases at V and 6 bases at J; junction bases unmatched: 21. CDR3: CASSLATGTGWRHPSEQYF. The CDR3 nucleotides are TGTGCCAGCAGTTTAGCCACCGGGACAGGATGGAGGCATCCTTCCGAGCAGTACTTC.

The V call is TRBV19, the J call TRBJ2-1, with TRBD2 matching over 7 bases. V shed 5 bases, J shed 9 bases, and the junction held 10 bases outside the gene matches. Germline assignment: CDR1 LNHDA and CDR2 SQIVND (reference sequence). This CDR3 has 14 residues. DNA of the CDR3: TGTGCCAGTAGTTCCCCTGGACTAGTTGGTGAGCAGTTCTTC. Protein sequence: CASSSPGLVGEQFF.

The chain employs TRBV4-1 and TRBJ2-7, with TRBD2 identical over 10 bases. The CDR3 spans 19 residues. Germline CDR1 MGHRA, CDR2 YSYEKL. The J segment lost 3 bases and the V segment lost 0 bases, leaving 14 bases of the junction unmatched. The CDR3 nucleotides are TGCGCCAGCAGCCAAGATCCGTTGCTGGGGCGGACTAGCGGCTACGAGCAGTACTTC. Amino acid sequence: CASSQDPLLGRTSGYEQYF.

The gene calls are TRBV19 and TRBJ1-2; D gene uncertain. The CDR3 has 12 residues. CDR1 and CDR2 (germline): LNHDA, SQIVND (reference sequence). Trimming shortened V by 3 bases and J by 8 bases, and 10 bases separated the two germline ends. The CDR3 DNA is TGTGCCAGTAGTATTGAGAGTGTCGGCTACACCTTC. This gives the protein CASSIESVGYTF.

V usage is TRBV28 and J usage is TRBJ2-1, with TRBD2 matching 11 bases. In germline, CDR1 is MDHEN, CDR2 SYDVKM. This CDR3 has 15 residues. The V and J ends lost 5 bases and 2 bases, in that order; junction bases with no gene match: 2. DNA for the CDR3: TGTGCCAGCAGTGATAGCGGGAGGGCCTACAATGAGCAGTTCTTC. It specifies CASSDSGRAYNEQFF. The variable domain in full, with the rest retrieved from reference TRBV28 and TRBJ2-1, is DVKVTQSSRYLVKRTGEKVFLECVQDMDHENMFWYRQDPGLGLRLIYFSYDVKMKEKGDIPEGYSVSREKKERFSLILESASTNQTSMYLCASSDSGRAYNEQFFGPGTRLTVL.

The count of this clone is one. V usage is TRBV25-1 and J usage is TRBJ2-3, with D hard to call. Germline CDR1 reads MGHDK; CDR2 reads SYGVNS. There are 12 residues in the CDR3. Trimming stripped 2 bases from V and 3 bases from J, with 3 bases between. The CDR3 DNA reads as TGTGCCAGCAGTGAACATACAGATACGCAGTATTTT. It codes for CASSEHTDTQYF.

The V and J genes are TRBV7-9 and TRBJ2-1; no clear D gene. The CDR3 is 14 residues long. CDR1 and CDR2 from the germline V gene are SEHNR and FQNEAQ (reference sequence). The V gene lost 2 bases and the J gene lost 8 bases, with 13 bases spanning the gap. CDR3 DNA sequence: TGTGCCAGCAGCTTAAGATTCGACTCCGATGAGCAGTTCTTC. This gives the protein CASSLRFDSDEQFF.

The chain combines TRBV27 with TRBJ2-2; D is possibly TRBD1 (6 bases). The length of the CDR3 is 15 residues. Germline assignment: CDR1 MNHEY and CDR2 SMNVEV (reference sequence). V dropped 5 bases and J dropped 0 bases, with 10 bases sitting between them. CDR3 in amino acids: CASSPWTANTGELFF. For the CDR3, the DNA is TGTGCCAGCAGTCCATGGACAGCGAACACCGGGGAGCTGTTTTTT.

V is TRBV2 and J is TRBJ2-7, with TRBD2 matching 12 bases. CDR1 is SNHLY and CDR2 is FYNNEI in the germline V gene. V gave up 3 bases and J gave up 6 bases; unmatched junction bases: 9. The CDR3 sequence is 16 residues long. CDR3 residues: CASSDLVGLAGLEQYF. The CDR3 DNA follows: TGTGCCAGCAGTGATCTTGTGGGACTAGCGGGCCTCGAGCAGTACTTC.

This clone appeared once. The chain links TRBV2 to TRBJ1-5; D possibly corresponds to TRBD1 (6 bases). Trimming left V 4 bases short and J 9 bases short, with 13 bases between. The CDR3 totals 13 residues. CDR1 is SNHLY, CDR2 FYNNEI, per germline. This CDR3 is CASSVTGSLPQHF. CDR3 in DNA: TGTGCCAGCAGTGTTACAGGGTCACTGCCCCAGCATTTT.

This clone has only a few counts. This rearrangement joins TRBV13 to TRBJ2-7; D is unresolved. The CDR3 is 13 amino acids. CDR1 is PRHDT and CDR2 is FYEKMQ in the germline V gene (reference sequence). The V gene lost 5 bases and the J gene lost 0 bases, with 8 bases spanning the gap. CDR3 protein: CASSAGPSYEQYF. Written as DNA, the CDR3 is TGTGCCAGCAGCGCCGGTCCCTCCTACGAGCAGTACTTC.

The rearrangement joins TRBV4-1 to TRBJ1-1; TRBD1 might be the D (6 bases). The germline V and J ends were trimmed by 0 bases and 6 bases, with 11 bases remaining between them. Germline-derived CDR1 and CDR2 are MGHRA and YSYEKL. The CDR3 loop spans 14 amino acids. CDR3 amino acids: CASSQDQGLPEAFF. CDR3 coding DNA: TGCGCCAGCAGCCAAGATCAGGGGTTGCCTGAAGCTTTCTTT.

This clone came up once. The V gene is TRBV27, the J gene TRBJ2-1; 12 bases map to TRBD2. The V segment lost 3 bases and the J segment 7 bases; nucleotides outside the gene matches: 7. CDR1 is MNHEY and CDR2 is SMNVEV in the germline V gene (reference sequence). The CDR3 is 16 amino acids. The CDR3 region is CASSFGLAGLGNEQFF. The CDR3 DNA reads TGTGCCAGCAGTTTCGGACTAGCGGGATTAGGGAATGAGCAGTTCTTC.

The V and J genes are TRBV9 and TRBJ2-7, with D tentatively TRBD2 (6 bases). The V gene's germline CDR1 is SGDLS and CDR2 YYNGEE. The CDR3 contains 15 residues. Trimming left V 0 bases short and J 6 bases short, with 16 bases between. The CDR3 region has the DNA TGTGCCAGCAGCGTAGATATGGCTAGCGCTGGCGAGCAGTACTTC. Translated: CASSVDMASAGEQYF. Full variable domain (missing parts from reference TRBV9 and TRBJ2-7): DSGVTQTPKHLITATGQRVTLRCSPRSGDLSVYWYQQSLDQGLQFLIQYYNGEERAKGNILERFSAQQFPDLHSELNLSSLELGDSALYFCASSVDMASAGEQYFGPGTRLTVT.

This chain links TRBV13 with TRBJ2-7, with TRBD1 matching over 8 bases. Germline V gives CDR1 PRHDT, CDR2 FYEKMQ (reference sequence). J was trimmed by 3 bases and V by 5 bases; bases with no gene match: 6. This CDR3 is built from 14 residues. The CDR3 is CASSERTGNYEQYF. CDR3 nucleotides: TGTGCCAGCAGCGAGAGGACAGGGAACTACGAGCAGTACTTC.